This T cell receptor (beta chain) was obtained from a study of metastatic and nonmetastatic thyroid tumors. Study summary: The comparison covered peripheral blood and tumor or nodule tissue in malignant and benign thyroid patients. Overall study findings and caveats: Malignant thyroid tumors reportedly had TCR beta diversity that was significantly higher than in benign nodules, in blood and tumor.

Original analysis: The study's classifier, a distant-metastasis tool for papillary thyroid cancer, was built using CDR3 differences across clinicopathological groups. TCRdb recomputed clones from the PCR reads via MiXCR. None of the V and J calls come from the authors' own analysis; TCRdb made them. This table has roughly 58,000 clones, approximately 4.1% appearing once. Until they underwent thyroid surgery, no patient had received any treatment. This clone was detected many times. Its cognate antigen is unknown. This receptor was identified in a female donor with papillary thyroid cancer or a benign thyroid nodule (not recorded which). Some clones in this sample may be carry-over from other donors' samples. Sequencing was carried out using blood.

This chain's CDR3 is CASGYVAGSGEQFF. CDR3 coding DNA: TGTGCCAGCGGTTACGTAGCGGGATCGGGTGAGCAGTTCTTC. V usage is TRBV27 and J usage is TRBJ2-1; 8 nucleotides agree with TRBD2. Trimming took 8 bases from V and 9 from J; bases not matched to a gene: 12. The germline V gene has CDR1 MNHEY and CDR2 SMNVEV (reference sequence). The CDR3 extends over 14 amino acids.